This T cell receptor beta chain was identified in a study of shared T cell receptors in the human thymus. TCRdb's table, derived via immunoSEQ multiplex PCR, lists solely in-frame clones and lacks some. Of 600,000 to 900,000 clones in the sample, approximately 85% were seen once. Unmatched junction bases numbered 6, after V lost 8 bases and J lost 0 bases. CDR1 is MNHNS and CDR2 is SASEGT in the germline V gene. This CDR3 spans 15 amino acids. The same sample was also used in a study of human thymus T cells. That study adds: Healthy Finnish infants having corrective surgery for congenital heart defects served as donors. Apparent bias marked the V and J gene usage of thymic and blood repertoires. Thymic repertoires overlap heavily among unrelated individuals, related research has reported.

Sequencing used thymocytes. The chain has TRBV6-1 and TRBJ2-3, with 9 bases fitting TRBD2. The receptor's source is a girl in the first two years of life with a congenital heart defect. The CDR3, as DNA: TGTGCCAGCCGACGGGCGGGGGGGAGCACAGATACGCAGTATTTT. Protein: CASRRAGGSTDTQYF.